The entry below describes one T cell receptor (beta chain). As handled by the study authors: Cell counts per sample came from amplifying reference gene primers. Sequenced by immunoSEQ multiplex PCR; TCRdb stores in-frame clones only, minus some. That table gives V, J and clone size, and the DNA gave D and trimming. The data contain hundreds of thousands of clones, approximately 78% of them seen just once; the ten biggest clones take up about 10%. The sample originates from a study of blood T cell repertoires in COVID-19. Study background: Donors in the United States, Italy and Spain gave samples during acute or convalescent COVID-19. Sources were T cells, B-cell-depleted T cells, or PBMCs; the material itself was cDNA or gDNA.

The CDR3 consists of 15 residues. V was clipped by 4 bases and J by 5 bases, with 17 bases between them. Germline CDR1 reads MDHEN; CDR2 reads SYDVKM. This sequence was found in a woman older than 75 with acute or convalescent COVID-19. The material sequenced was peripheral blood. V and J are TRBV28 and TRBJ1-2; possibly TRBD1 for D (6 bases). The CDR3 DNA sequence: TGTGCCAGCAGTTCAGCAGGGGACCCCGCGTATGGCTACACCTTC. Protein product: CASSSAGDPAYGYTF.